This T cell receptor (beta chain) derives from a study of blood T cell repertoires in COVID-19. The germline V gene has CDR1 MNHEY and CDR2 SMNVEV (reference sequence). The CDR3 runs 16 residues. The J segment lost 3 bases and the V segment lost 2 bases, leaving 6 bases of the junction unmatched. In the authors' workflow: Estimates of nucleated cell counts were drawn from the amplification of reference gene primers. Here immunoSEQ multiplex PCR was the method, and the copy in TCRdb shows in-frame clones only, minus some. V, J and clone size derive from that table, while D and trimming were established from the DNA sequence. The profile shows roughly 71,000 clones, 88% of them singletons.

The origin of this receptor is a man over 45 with acute or convalescent COVID-19. This chain joins TRBV27 and TRBJ2-3; 9 bases align to TRBD2. Input material: peripheral blood. CDR3 sequence: CASSLDSGGLTDTQYF. The CDR3 bases are TGTGCCAGCAGTTTAGATAGCGGGGGCTTGACAGATACGCAGTATTTT.